Included here is one T cell receptor (beta chain) sequence, with context. Its antigen is not identified. Distinct nucleotide sequences in the sample also encode this CDR3. The naive CD8 subset, CD45RO-negative cells positively selected for CCR7, excluded terminally differentiated effector memory CD45RA+ cells. The method was immunoSEQ multiplex PCR; TCRdb's version includes in-frame clones alone and lacks a portion of them. The data show about 2 million clones, approximately 95% seen once. This record belongs to a study of shared clonotypes between healthy human individuals. Study-wide findings and caveats: Naive CD4 clonotypes overlapped across a few donors at roughly 4.5%.

The CDR3 sequence is 12 residues long. Looked up from germline, CDR1 is SGHDT and CDR2 is YYEEEE. The V end was cut by 3 bases, the J end by 3 bases, with 6 bases between. The V gene is TRBV5-6, the J gene TRBJ1-1; the D is unclear. The origin of this receptor is a man between 18 and 29 years old in good health. Sample: naive CD8+ T cells sorted from blood. In nucleotides, the CDR3 is TGTGCCAGCAGCTATGGAGACACTGAAGCTTTCTTT. Its translation: CASSYGDTEAFF.